This T cell receptor beta chain stems from a study of cytomegalovirus exposure and HLA in healthy donors. Study results and caveats: CMV antigen specificity of a few CMV-associated chains was confirmed in vitro.

The repertoire was sequenced with immunoSEQ multiplex PCR; TCRdb's copy has only in-frame clones and lacks some. The sample carries some 130,000 clones, around four fifths recorded once. Worth noting for this clone: Its specificity is unknown.

The CDR3 covers 15 residues. The V gene lost 3 bases and the J gene lost 3 bases, with 14 bases spanning the gap. Germline V lookup: CDR1 MNHEY, CDR2 SMNVEV (reference sequence). The receptor was isolated from a man aged 25-40 years in good health and CMV-seropositive. V and J are TRBV27 and TRBJ1-1; a possible D gene is TRBD1 (6 bases). The material sequenced was PBMCs. In DNA, the CDR3 is TGTGCCAGCAGTTTTGCGGGGGGCCGGGACACTGAAGCTTTCTTT. It yields the protein CASSFAGGRDTEAFF.